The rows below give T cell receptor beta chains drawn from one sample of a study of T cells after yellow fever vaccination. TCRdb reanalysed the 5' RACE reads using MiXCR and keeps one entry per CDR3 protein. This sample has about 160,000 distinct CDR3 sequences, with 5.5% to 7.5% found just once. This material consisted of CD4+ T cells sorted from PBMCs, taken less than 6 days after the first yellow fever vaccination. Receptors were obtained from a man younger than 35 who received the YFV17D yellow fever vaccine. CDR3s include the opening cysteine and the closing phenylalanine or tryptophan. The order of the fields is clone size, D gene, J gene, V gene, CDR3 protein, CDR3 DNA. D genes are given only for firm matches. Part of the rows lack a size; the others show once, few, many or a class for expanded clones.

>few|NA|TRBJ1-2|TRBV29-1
CSVDIRGPPGGYGYTF
TGCAGCGTTGATATCAGGGGCCCGCCCGGAGGGTATGGCTACACCTTC
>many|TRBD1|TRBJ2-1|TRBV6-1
CASGRQGARYNEQFF
TGTGCCAGCGGCCGACAGGGGGCGAGGTACAATGAGCAGTTCTTC
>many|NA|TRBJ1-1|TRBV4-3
CATWNTEAFF
TGCGCCACATGGAACACTGAAGCTTTCTTT
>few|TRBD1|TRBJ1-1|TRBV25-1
CASRSGGSSITEAFF
TGTGCCAGCAGGTCAGGGGGCAGTTCAATCACTGAAGCTTTCTTT
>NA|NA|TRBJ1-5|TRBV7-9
CASSFALDSRHQPQHF
TGTGCCAGCAGCTTCGCGTTGGATAGCCGCCATCAGCCCCAGCATTTT
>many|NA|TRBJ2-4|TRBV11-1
CASSTDIVAKNIQYF
TGTGCCAGCAGCACAGACATAGTAGCCAAAAACATTCAGTACTTC
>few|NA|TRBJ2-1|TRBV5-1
CASSLTLDQGQFF
TGCGCCAGCAGCTTGACCCTCGACCAAGGGCAGTTCTTC
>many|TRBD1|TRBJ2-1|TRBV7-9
CASSSRQGTDHEQFF
TGTGCCAGCAGCTCTCGACAGGGCACGGACCATGAGCAGTTCTTC
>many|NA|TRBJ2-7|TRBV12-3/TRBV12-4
CASNFKGSSYEQYF
TGTGCCAGCAATTTTAAGGGGAGCTCCTACGAGCAGTACTTC
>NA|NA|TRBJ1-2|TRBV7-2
CASSPGGPTGGYTF
TGTGCCAGCAGTCCTGGGGGTCCCACGGGGGGCTACACCTTC
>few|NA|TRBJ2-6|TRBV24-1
CATSDLTASGANVLTF
TGTGCCACCAGTGATCTGACAGCCTCTGGGGCCAACGTCCTGACTTTC
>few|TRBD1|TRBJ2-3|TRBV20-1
CSARGNRGRTDTQYF
TGCAGTGCTAGAGGGAACAGGGGGCGGACAGATACGCAGTATTTT
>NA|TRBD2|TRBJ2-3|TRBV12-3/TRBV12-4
CASSSNREGRITDTQYF
TGTGCCAGCAGTTCCAACCGGGAGGGGCGGATCACAGATACGCAGTATTTT